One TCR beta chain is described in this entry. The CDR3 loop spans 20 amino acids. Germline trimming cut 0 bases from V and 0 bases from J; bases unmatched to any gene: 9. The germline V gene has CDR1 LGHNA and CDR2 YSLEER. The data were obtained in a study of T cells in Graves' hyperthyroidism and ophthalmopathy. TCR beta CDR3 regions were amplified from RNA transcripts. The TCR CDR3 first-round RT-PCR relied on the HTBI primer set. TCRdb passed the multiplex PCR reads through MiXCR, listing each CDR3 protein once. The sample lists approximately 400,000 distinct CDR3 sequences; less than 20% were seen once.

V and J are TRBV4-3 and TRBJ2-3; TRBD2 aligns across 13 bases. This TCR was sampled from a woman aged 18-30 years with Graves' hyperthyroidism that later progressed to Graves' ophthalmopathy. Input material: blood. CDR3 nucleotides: TGCGCCAGCAGCCAAGATCTCCCAGTACTAGCGGGAGGGAGCACAGATACGCAGTATTTT. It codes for CASSQDLPVLAGGSTDTQYF.